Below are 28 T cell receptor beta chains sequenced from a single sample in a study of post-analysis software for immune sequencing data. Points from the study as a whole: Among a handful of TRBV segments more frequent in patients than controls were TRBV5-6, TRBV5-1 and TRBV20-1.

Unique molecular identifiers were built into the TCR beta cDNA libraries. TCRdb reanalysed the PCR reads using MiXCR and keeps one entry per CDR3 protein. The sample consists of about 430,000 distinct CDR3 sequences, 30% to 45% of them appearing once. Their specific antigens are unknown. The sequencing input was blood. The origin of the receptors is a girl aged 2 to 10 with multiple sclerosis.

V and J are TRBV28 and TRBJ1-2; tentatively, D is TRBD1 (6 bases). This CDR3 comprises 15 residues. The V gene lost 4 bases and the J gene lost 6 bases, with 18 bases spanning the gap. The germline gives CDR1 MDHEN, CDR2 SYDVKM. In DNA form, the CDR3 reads TGTGCCAGCAGTTCCCCCGGGGGGGCATTGAATGGCTACACCTTC. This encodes CASSSPGGALNGYTF.

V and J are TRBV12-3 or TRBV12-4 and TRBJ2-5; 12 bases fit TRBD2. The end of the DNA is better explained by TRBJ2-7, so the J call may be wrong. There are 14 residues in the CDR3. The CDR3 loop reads CASSFTSGGYEQYF. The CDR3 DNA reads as TGTGCCAGCAGTTTCACTAGCGGGGGGTACGAGCAGTACTTC.

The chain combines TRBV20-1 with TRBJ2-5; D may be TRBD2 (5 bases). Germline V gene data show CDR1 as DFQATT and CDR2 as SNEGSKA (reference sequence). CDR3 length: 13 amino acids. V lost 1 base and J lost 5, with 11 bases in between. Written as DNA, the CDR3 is TGCAGTGCTAGAGTTCAAGGCGGGGAGACCCAGTACTTC. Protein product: CSARVQGGETQYF.

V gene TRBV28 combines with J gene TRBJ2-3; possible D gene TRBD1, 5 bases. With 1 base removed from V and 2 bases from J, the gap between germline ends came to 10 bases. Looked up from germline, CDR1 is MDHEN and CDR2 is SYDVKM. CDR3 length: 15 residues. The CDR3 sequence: CASSLSAGYTDTQYF. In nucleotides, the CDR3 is TGTGCCAGCAGTTTATCGGCAGGGTACACAGATACGCAGTATTTT.

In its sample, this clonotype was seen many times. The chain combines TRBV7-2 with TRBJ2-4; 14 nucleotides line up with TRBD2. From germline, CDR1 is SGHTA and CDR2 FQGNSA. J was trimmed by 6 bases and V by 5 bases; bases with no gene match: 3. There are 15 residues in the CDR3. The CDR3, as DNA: TGTGCCAGCAGCCAAGGACTAGCGGGGGGAAACATTCAGTACTTC. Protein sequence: CASSQGLAGGNIQYF.

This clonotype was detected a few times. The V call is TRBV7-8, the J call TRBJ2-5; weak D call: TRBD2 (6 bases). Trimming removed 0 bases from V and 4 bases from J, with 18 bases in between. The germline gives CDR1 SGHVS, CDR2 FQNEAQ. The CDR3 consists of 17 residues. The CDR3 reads CASSLAFGGLVPETQYF. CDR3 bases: TGTGCCAGCAGCTTAGCCTTCGGGGGTCTAGTTCCAGAGACCCAGTACTTC.

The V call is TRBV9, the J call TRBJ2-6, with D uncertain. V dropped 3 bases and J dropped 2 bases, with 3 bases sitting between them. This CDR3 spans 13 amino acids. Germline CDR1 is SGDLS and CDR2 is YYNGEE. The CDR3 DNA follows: TGTGCCAGCAGCGCGCCTGGGGCCAACGTCCTGACTTTC. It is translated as CASSAPGANVLTF.

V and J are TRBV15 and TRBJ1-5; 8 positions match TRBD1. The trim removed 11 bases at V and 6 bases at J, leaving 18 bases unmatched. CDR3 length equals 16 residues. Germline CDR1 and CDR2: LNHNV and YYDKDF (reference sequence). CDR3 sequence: CALLNAGRTGSQPQHF. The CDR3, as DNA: TGTGCCTTACTAAACGCCGGGAGGACAGGGTCTCAGCCCCAGCATTTT.

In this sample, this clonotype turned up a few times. In DNA, the CDR3 is TGTGCCAGCAGCGGCTCGGGACTCTACAATGAGCAGTTCTTC. Residues: CASSGSGLYNEQFF. The J gene is TRBJ2-1, the V gene TRBV7-8; possibly TRBD2 for D (6 bases). CDR1 is SGHVS, CDR2 FQNEAQ, per germline. This CDR3 is built from 14 residues. The germline V and J ends were trimmed by 5 bases and 3 bases, with 11 bases remaining between them.

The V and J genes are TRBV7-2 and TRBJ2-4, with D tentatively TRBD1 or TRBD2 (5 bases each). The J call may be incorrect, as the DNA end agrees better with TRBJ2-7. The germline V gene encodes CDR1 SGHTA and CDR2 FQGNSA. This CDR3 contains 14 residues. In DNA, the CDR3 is TGTGCCAGCAGCCACGGGACGCGAGGCTACGAGCAGTACTTC. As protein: CASSHGTRGYEQYF.

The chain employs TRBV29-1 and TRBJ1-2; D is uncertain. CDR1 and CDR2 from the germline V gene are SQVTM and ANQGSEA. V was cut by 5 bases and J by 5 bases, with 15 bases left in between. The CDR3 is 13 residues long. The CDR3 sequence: CSVTPQSGYGYTF. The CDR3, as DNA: TGCAGCGTTACGCCCCAATCGGGGTATGGCTACACCTTC.

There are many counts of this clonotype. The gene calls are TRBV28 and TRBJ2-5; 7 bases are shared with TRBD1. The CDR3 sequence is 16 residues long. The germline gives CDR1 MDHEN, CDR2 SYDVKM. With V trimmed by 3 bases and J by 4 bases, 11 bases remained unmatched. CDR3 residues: CASSFARGSLGETQYF. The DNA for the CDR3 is TGTGCCAGCAGTTTTGCCAGGGGGAGTTTAGGAGAGACCCAGTACTTC.

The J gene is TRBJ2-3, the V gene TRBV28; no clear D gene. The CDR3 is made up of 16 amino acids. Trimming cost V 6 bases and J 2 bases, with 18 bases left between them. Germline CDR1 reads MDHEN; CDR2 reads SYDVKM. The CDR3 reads CASSGLRLRNTDTQYF. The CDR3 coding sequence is TGTGCCAGCAGCGGCCTCCGGCTGAGGAACACAGATACGCAGTATTTT.

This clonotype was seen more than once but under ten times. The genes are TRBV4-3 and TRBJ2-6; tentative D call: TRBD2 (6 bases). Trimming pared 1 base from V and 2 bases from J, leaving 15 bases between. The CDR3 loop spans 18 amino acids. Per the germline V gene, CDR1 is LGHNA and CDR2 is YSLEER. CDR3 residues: CASSQGSGVVAGANVLTF. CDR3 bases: TGCGCCAGCAGCCAAGGCTCGGGAGTAGTTGCTGGGGCCAACGTCCTGACTTTC.

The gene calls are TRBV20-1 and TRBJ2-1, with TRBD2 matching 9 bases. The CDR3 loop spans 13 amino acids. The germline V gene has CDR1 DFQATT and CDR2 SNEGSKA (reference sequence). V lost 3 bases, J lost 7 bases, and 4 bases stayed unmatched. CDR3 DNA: TGCAGTGCTAGTGGGACTAGCTTTAATGAGCAGTTCTTC. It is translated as CSASGTSFNEQFF.

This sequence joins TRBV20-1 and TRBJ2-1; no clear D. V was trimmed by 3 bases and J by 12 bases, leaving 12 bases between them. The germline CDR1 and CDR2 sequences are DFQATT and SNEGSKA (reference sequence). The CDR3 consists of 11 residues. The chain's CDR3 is CSASLPPRQFF. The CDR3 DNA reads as TGCAGTGCTAGTCTGCCCCCTCGGCAGTTCTTC.

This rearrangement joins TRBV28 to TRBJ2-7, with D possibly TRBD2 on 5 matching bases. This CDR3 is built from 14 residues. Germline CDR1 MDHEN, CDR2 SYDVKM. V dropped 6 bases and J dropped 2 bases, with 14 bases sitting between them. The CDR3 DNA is TGTGCCAGCAGGACCACGGGGAGTCCCTACGAGCAGTACTTC. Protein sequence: CASRTTGSPYEQYF.

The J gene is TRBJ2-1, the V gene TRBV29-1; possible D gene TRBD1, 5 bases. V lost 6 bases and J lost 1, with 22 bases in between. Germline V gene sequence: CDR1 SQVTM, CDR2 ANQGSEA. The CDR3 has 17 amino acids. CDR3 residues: CSVKDLDSLISYNEQFF. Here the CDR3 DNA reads TGCAGCGTCAAGGACCTCGACAGCTTGATATCCTACAATGAGCAGTTCTTC.

CDR3 protein: CASSLGAGTNYGYTF. DNA for the CDR3: TGTGCCAGCAGCCTGGGGGCCGGGACAAACTATGGCTACACCTTC. The rearrangement joins TRBV5-6 to TRBJ1-2, with D possibly TRBD1 on 6 matching bases. Germline V CDR1 and CDR2: SGHDT, YYEEEE. Deletions cut 4 bases from V and 2 bases from J, with 15 bases between. This CDR3 is built from 15 residues. Using reference TRBV5-6 and TRBJ1-2 for the parts outside the CDR3, the full variable domain is DAGVTQSPTHLIKTRGQQVTLRCSPKSGHDTVSWYQQALGQGPQFIFQYYEEEERQRGNFPDRFSGHQFPNYSSELNVNALLLGDSALYLCASSLGAGTNYGYTFGSGTRLTVV.

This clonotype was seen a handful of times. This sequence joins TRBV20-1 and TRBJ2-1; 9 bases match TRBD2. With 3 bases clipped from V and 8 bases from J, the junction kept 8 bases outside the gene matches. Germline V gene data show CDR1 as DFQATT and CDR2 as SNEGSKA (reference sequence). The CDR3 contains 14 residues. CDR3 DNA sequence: TGCAGTGCTAGTGGTGCGGGAGGGCCTGATGAGCAGTTCTTC. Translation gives CSASGAGGPDEQFF.

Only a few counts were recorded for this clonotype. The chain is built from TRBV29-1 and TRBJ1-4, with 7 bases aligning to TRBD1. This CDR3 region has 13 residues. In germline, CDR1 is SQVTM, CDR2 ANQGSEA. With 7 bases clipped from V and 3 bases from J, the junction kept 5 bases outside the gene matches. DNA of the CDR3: TGCAGCGCTCGGGACAGATCTAATGAAAAACTGTTTTTT. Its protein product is CSARDRSNEKLFF. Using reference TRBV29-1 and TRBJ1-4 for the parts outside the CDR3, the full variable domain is SAVISQKPSRDICQRGTSLTIQCQVDSQVTMMFWYRQQPGQSLTLIATANQGSEATYESGFVIDKFPISRPNLTFSTLTVSNMSPEDSSIYLCSARDRSNEKLFFGSGTQLSVL.

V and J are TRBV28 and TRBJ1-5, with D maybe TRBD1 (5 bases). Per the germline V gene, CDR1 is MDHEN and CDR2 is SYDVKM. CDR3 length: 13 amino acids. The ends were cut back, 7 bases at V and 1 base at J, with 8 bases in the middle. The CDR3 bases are TGTGCCAGCAACGAGGGGAGCAATCAGCCCCAGCATTTT. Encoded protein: CASNEGSNQPQHF.

For the CDR3, the DNA is TGTGCCAGCAACCGAACCTGGCCTACCGGGGAGCTGTTTTTT. Protein: CASNRTWPTGELFF. V and J are TRBV6-4 and TRBJ2-2; D not resolved. CDR3 length equals 14 residues. Germline CDR1 is MRHNA and CDR2 is SNTAGT. V was pared by 7 bases and J by 5 bases, with 14 bases between.

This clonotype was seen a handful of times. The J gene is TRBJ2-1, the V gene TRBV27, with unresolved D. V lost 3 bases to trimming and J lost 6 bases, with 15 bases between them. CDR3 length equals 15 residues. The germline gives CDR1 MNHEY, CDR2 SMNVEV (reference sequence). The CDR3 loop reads CASSFRAQTSNEQFF. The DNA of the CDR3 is TGTGCCAGCAGTTTCCGGGCCCAGACGTCCAATGAGCAGTTCTTC.

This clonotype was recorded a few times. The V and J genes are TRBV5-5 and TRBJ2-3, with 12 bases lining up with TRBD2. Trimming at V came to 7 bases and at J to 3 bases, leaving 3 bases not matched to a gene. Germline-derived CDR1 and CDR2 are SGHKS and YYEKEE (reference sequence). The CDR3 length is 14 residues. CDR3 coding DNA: TGTGCCAGCCGGACTAGCGGGGAGACAGATACGCAGTATTTT. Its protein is CASRTSGETDTQYF.

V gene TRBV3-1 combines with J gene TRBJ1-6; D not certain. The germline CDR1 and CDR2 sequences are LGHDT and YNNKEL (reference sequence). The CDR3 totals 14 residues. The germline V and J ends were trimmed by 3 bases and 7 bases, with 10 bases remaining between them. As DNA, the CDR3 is TGTGCCAGCAGCCACCCGGAACCGAATTCACCCCTCCACTTT. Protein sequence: CASSHPEPNSPLHF.

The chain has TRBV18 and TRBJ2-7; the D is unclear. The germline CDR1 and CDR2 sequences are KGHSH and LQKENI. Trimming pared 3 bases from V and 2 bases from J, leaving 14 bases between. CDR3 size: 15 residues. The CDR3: CASSPQTAQPYEQYF. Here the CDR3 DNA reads TGTGCCAGCTCACCCCAGACTGCACAGCCCTACGAGCAGTACTTC.

The CDR3 here is CASSHTSGPEQFF. In nucleotides, the CDR3 is TGTGCCAGCAGCCATACTAGCGGACCCGAGCAGTTCTTC. The chain links TRBV4-2 to TRBJ2-1, with TRBD2 matching 8 bases. V gave up 3 bases and J gave up 10 bases; unmatched junction bases: 5. CDR1 is LGHNA and CDR2 is YNFKEQ in the germline V gene. The CDR3 length is 13 residues.